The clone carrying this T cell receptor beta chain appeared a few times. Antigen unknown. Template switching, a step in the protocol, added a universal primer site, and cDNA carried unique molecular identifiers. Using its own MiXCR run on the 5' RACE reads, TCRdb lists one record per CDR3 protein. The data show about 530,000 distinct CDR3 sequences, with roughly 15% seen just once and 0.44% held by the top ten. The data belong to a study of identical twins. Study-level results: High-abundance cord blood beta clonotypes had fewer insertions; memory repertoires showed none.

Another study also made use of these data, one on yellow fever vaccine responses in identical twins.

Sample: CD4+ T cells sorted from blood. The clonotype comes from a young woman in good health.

The CDR3 sequence is CSARDIGGTGELFF. The CDR3 nucleotides read TGCAGTGCTAGAGATATCGGGGGAACCGGGGAGCTGTTTTTT. V and J are TRBV20-1 and TRBJ2-2, with a tentative D call TRBD2 (6 bases). V lost 0 bases and J lost 5, with 10 bases in between. This CDR3 is 14 amino acids long. Germline V gene data show CDR1 as DFQATT and CDR2 as SNEGSKA (reference sequence).